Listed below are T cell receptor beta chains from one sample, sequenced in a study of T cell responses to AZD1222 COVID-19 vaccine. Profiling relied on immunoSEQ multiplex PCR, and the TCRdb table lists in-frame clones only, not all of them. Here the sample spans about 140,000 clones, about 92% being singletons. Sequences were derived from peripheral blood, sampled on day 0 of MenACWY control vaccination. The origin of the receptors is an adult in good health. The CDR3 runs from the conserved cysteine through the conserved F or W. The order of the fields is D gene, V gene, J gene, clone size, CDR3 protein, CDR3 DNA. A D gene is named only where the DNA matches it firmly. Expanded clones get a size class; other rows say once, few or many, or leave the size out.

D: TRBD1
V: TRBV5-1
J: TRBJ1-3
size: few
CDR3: CASSQDREGNTIYF
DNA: TGCGCCAGCAGTCAGGACAGGGAAGGAAACACCATATATTTT

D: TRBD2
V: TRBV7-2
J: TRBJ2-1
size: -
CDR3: CASSLLIAGRGGEQFF
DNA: TGTGCCAGCAGCCTTCTCATAGCGGGGCGGGGAGGTGAGCAGTTCTTC

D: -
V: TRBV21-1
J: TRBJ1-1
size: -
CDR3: CASSRGGTEAFF
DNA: TGTGCCAGCAGTCGGGGGGGCACTGAAGCTTTCTTT

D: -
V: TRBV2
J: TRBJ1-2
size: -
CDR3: CASSENRPYLNYGYTF
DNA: TGTGCCAGCAGTGAAAACAGGCCCTACCTTAACTATGGCTACACCTTC

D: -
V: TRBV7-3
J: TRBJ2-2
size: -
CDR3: CASSLKSNTGELFF
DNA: TGTGCCAGCAGCTTAAAATCGAACACCGGGGAGCTGTTTTTT

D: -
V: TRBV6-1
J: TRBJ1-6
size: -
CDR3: CASSEGTIAPLHF
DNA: TGTGCCAGCAGTGAAGGTACGATTGCACCCCTCCACTTT

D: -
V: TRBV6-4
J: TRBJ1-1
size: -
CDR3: CASSELRSALATEAFF
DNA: TGTGCCAGCAGTGAGCTTAGGTCAGCTCTTGCCACTGAAGCTTTCTTT

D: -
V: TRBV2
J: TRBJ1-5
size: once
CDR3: CASTLGAYRDQPQHF
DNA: TGTGCCAGCACCCTGGGAGCATACAGGGATCAGCCCCAGCATTTT

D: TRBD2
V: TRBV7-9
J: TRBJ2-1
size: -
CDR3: CASTPLAGEYNEQFF
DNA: TGTGCCAGCACCCCACTAGCGGGAGAGTACAATGAGCAGTTCTTC

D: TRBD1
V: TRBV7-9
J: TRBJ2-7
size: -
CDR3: CASSLAGQGVREQYF
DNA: TGTGCCAGCAGCTTAGCGGGACAGGGGGTACGGGAGCAGTACTTC

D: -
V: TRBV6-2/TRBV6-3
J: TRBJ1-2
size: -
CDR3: CASSSGANYGYTF
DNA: TGTGCCAGCAGTTCCGGAGCTAACTATGGCTACACCTTC

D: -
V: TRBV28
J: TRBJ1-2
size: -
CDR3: CASSLESYGYTF
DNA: TGTGCCAGCAGTCTTGAATCTTATGGCTACACCTTC

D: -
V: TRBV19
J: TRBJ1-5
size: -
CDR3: CASSIKGPRGNQPQHF
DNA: TGTGCCAGTAGTATCAAGGGACCTCGGGGCAATCAGCCCCAGCATTTT

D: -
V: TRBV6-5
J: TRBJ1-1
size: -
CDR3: CASSYRGYTEAFF
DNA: TGTGCCAGCAGTTACAGGGGTTACACTGAAGCTTTCTTT

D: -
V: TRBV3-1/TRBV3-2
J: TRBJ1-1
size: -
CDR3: CASIGGSEAFF
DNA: TGTGCCAGCATCGGGGGGAGTGAAGCTTTCTTT

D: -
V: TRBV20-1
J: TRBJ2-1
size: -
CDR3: CSASPGLYNEQFF
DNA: TGCAGTGCTAGTCCGGGGTTATACAATGAGCAGTTCTTC

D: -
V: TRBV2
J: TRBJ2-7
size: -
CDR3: CASSAPNSYEQYF
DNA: TGTGCCAGCAGTGCCCCAAACTCCTACGAGCAGTACTTC

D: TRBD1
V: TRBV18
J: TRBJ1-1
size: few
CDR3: CASSPRTGTTTEAFF
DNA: TGTGCCAGCTCACCCCGGACAGGGACAACCACTGAAGCTTTCTTT

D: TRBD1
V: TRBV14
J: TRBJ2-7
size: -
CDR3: CASSPWGQSYEQYF
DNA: TGTGCCAGCAGCCCGTGGGGACAGAGCTACGAGCAGTACTTC

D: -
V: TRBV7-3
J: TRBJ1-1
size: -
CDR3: CASSLKSQGHTEAFF
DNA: TGTGCCAGCAGCCTTAAAAGCCAGGGGCACACTGAAGCTTTCTTT

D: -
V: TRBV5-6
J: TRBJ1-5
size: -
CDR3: CASSLNGGPQHF
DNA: TGTGCCAGCAGCTTGAACGGGGGGCCCCAGCATTTT